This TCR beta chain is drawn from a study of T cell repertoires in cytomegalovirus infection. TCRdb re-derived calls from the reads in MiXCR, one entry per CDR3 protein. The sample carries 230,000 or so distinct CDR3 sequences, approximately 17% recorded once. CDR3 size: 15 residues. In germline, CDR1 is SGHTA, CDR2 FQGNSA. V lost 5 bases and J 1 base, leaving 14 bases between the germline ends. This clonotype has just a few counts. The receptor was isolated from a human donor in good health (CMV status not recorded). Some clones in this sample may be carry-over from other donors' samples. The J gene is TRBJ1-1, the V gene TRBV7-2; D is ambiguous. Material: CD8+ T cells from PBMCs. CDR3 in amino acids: CASSPSGFANTEAFF. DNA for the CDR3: TGTGCCAGCAGCCCGAGTGGGTTTGCGAACACTGAAGCTTTCTTT.